The 30 T cell receptor beta chains below were found in one sample sequenced in a study of regulatory T cells in long-lasting Graves disease. For TCR beta, libraries came from iRepertoire HTBI primers and Arm-PCR of CDR3 regions. TCRdb fed the multiplex PCR reads into MiXCR, producing one record per CDR3 protein. This sample has 500,000 or so distinct CDR3 sequences, with roughly 15% found just once. Time point defined: newly diagnosed GD, antithyroid drugs for less than 3 months. Scientists built the TCR library using RNA that was extracted from PBMCs. These data were likewise used in another study, on T cells in Graves' hyperthyroidism and ophthalmopathy.

The starting material was peripheral blood mononuclear cells (PBMCs), obtained at new diagnosis, from a patient treated with antithyroid drugs. The receptors originated from a woman aged 35-65 years with Graves disease.

Many counts were recorded for this clonotype. The V call is TRBV7-9, the J call TRBJ2-7; 8 bases agree with TRBD1. Germline V gives CDR1 SEHNR, CDR2 FQNEAQ (reference sequence). CDR3 length: 16 residues. The V and J ends lost 5 bases and 5 bases, in that order; junction bases with no gene match: 14. DNA of the CDR3: TGTGCCAGCAGCACTCCTACGACAGGGGTAATGAACGAGCAGTACTTC. Encoded protein: CASSTPTTGVMNEQYF.

This rearrangement joins TRBV7-9 to TRBJ2-3; maybe TRBD2 (6 bases). Germline CDR1 and CDR2: SEHNR and FQNEAQ (reference sequence). CDR3 length: 14 amino acids. Trimming left V 4 bases short and J 0 bases short, with 8 bases between. CDR3 sequence: CASSYGTSTDTQYF. In nucleotides, the CDR3 is TGTGCCAGCAGCTATGGGACTAGCACAGATACGCAGTATTTT.

The chain combines TRBV28 with TRBJ2-3; D possibly corresponds to TRBD1 (6 bases). Germline V gene lookup returns CDR1 MDHEN and CDR2 SYDVKM. The CDR3 runs to 12 residues. Trimming took 8 bases from V and 4 from J, leaving 10 bases between them. The CDR3 bases are TGTGCCAGCTGGGGGCGCCCAGATACGCAGTATTTT. Translation: CASWGRPDTQYF.

Notes on this clonotype: This likely traces to a read error, being one base from a far larger clone. The CDR3 nucleotides read TGTGCCAGTAATCTAAGACAGGACTCTCTCCCTGTGGCTTTCTTT. The encoded protein is CASNLRQDSLPVAFF. The rearrangement joins TRBV12-3 or TRBV12-4 to TRBJ1-1, with a weak D call TRBD1 (6 bases). This CDR3 is built from 15 residues. Trimming left V 9 bases short and J 11 bases short, with 28 bases between.

This clonotype was counted ten times or more. For the CDR3, the DNA is TGTGCCAGCAGTTCCACCCTGGGACAGGGGGAGACCCAGTACTTC. Translated: CASSSTLGQGETQYF. V is TRBV6-5 and J is TRBJ2-5; TRBD1 matches at 10 bases. From germline, CDR1 is MNHEY and CDR2 SVGAGI. Unmatched junction bases numbered 7, after V lost 4 bases and J lost 5 bases. CDR3 length: 15 residues.

V is TRBV9 and J is TRBJ2-5; 8 nucleotides line up with TRBD2. Germline CDR1 and CDR2: SGDLS and YYNGEE. The CDR3 has 14 residues. V shed 4 bases and J 1 base; nucleotides not matched to a gene: 3. In DNA form, the CDR3 reads TGTGCCAGCAGCATCGGGGGGGCCCAAGAGACCCAGTACTTC. Amino acid sequence: CASSIGGAQETQYF.

This clonotype was counted between two and nine times. The rearrangement uses TRBV3-1 and TRBJ2-7, with D uncertain. V lost 5 bases, J lost 3 bases, and 8 bases lay in between. CDR1 and CDR2 (germline): LGHDT, YNNKEL (reference sequence). The CDR3 spans 12 residues. CDR3 coding DNA: TGTGCCAGCAGCAGCCAGTTCTACGAGCAGTACTTC. Its translation is CASSSQFYEQYF.

In its sample, this clonotype was seen many times. The chain has TRBV7-3 and TRBJ2-1, with 8 nucleotides matching TRBD2. CDR3 length equals 16 residues. Germline assignment: CDR1 SGHTA and CDR2 FQGTGA. J lost 2 bases, V lost 0 bases, and 3 bases had no gene match. CDR3 protein: CASSLTYGGAYNEQFF. Written as DNA, the CDR3 is TGTGCCAGCAGCTTAACGTACGGGGGGGCCTACAATGAGCAGTTCTTC.

This chain links TRBV7-8 with TRBJ2-1; possible D gene TRBD2, 7 bases. Trimming pared 1 base from V and 2 bases from J, leaving 15 bases between. The CDR3 is 17 residues long. The germline V gene encodes CDR1 SGHVS and CDR2 FQNEAQ. The CDR3 nucleotides read TGTGCCAGCAGCTTAGAGGGGGGGGGGGTAACCTACAATGAGCAGTTCTTC. Its protein is CASSLEGGGVTYNEQFF.

As for this clonotype: Given a much more abundant clone one base away, this may be a read error. A read error is likely, as this CDR3 ends without the conserved phenylalanine or tryptophan. V usage is TRBV3-1 and J usage is TRBJ2-7; possibly TRBD1 or TRBD2 for D (5 bases each). V was trimmed by 4 bases and J by 5 bases, leaving 15 bases between them. The length of the CDR3 is 14 residues. The germline V gene has CDR1 LGHDT and CDR2 YNNKEL (reference sequence). This chain's CDR3 is CASSPRDGADEQYL. The CDR3 DNA reads TGTGCCAGCAGCCCACGGGACGGTGCGGACGAGCAGTACCTC.

The J gene is TRBJ2-1, the V gene TRBV28; weak D call: TRBD1 (6 bases). The germline gives CDR1 MDHEN, CDR2 SYDVKM. The CDR3 extends over 13 amino acids. Trimming cost V 5 bases and J 8 bases, with 13 bases left between them. As DNA, the CDR3 is TGTGCCAGCAGTACCGGGACAATTGATGAGCAGTTCTTC. Encoded protein: CASSTGTIDEQFF. The variable domain in full, completed from reference TRBV28 and TRBJ2-1, reads DVKVTQSSRYLVKRTGEKVFLECVQDMDHENMFWYRQDPGLGLRLIYFSYDVKMKEKGDIPEGYSVSREKKERFSLILESASTNQTSMYLCASSTGTIDEQFFGPGTRLTVL.

The chain has TRBV7-9 and TRBJ2-1; D remains unclear. Germline V CDR1 and CDR2: SEHNR, FQNEAQ (reference sequence). V was shortened by 5 bases and J by 0 bases, with 11 bases between the two germline ends. CDR3 length: 15 residues. CDR3 coding DNA: TGTGCCAGCAGCATTACTAACGGCTCCTACAATGAGCAGTTCTTC. Translated: CASSITNGSYNEQFF.

Ten or more counts support this clonotype. V gene TRBV29-1 combines with J gene TRBJ2-1; D gene unclear. Germline CDR1 and CDR2: SQVTM and ANQGSEA. Trimming pared 3 bases from V and 11 bases from J, leaving 17 bases between. CDR3 size: 13 residues. CDR3 loop: CSVEPGSPSQQFF. CDR3 sequence (DNA): TGCAGCGTTGAGCCGGGCTCGCCGTCCCAGCAGTTCTTC.

DNA for the CDR3: TGTGCCAGCAGCTTAGAAGGGTTTGACGGCTACACCTTC. Amino acids: CASSLEGFDGYTF. The gene calls are TRBV11-2 and TRBJ1-2, with no clear D. From germline, CDR1 is SGHAT and CDR2 FQNNGV. This CDR3 is 13 amino acids long. V shed 0 bases and J shed 8 bases, with 10 bases lying between them.

In this sample, this clonotype turned up a few times. A much more abundant neighbour one base away suggests this may be a read error. The chain uses TRBV19 and TRBJ1-2; 9 nucleotides line up with TRBD1. CDR3 length: 12 amino acids. The ends lost 9 bases at V and 3 bases at J; junction bases unmatched: 2. CDR1 is LNHDA and CDR2 is SQIVND in the germline V gene (reference sequence). The chain's CDR3 is CASRDRDYGYTF. The CDR3 DNA reads as TGTGCCAGCAGGGACAGGGACTATGGCTACACCTTC.

In its sample, this clonotype was seen many times. The V and J genes are TRBV28 and TRBJ2-7, with D perhaps given as TRBD1 or TRBD2 (6 bases each). Trimming shortened V by 7 bases and J by 2 bases, and 9 bases separated the two germline ends. Germline loops: CDR1 MDHEN, CDR2 SYDVKM. CDR3 length equals 12 residues. The CDR3: CASTRGAYEQYF. CDR3 sequence (DNA): TGTGCCAGCACAAGGGGGGCCTACGAGCAGTACTTC.

This clonotype was found many times. The CDR3 region is CASSSSYGAQFF. The CDR3 DNA reads as TGCGCCAGCAGCTCTTCTTACGGAGCGCAGTTCTTC. The J gene is TRBJ2-1, the V gene TRBV5-1; D is uncertain. CDR1 is SGHRS, CDR2 YFSETQ, per germline. This CDR3 is built from 12 residues. Trimming left V 3 bases short and J 12 bases short, with 13 bases between.

This clonotype was counted at least ten times. The V gene is TRBV20-1, the J gene TRBJ2-5, with D perhaps matching TRBD2 (5 bases). The V gene's germline CDR1 is DFQATT and CDR2 SNEGSKA (reference sequence). The CDR3 sequence is 14 residues long. V was trimmed by 4 bases and J by 5 bases, leaving 17 bases between them. CDR3 residues: CSAIDHGVGETQYF. The CDR3 nucleotides are TGCAGTGCTATCGACCACGGGGTCGGCGAGACCCAGTACTTC.

At least ten counts were recorded for this clonotype. The gene calls are TRBV11-2 and TRBJ2-2, with 7 bases identical to TRBD2. Germline V gives CDR1 SGHAT, CDR2 FQNNGV. The V segment lost 1 base and the J segment 5 bases; nucleotides outside the gene matches: 7. The CDR3 is made up of 16 amino acids. CDR3 sequence: CASSLVGGGLTGELFF. The DNA of the CDR3 is TGTGCCAGCAGCTTAGTTGGCGGGGGACTAACCGGGGAGCTGTTTTTT.

The table lists this clonotype with a count of one. It may be a read error: a sequence one base away is much more abundant. The gene calls are TRBV20-1 and TRBJ2-7; 9 bases agree with TRBD2. The CDR3 extends over 15 amino acids. Germline values: CDR1 DFQATT, CDR2 SNEGSKA (reference sequence). The V and J ends lost 1 base and 7 bases, in that order; junction bases with no gene match: 11. As DNA, the CDR3 is TGCAGTGCTAGAGTGCTAGCGGGGTCCTACAATGAGCAGTACTTC. It translates to CSARVLAGSYNEQYF.

This clonotype has only a few counts. The chain recombines TRBV5-1 with TRBJ2-2; 7 nucleotides align to TRBD2. CDR1 is SGHRS, CDR2 YFSETQ, per germline. The CDR3 length is 17 residues. With V trimmed by 2 bases and J by 6 bases, 13 bases remained unmatched. The CDR3 DNA follows: TGCGCCAGCAGCTTAAGGGCCACTAGCGAAGTCGCCGGGGAGCTGTTTTTT. Protein: CASSLRATSEVAGELFF.

The rearrangement joins TRBV6-1 to TRBJ2-3, with 8 bases lining up with TRBD2. Germline assignment: CDR1 MNHNS and CDR2 SASEGT. V shed 7 bases and J 2 bases; nucleotides not matched to a gene: 8. The CDR3 totals 15 residues. The DNA of the CDR3 is TGTGCCAGCAACCCCACTAGCGGCATCACAGATACGCAGTATTTT. Translation gives CASNPTSGITDTQYF.

The rearrangement uses TRBV4-1 and TRBJ2-7; perhaps TRBD1 as D (5 bases). The V gene lost 4 bases and the J gene lost 5 bases, with 18 bases spanning the gap. The CDR3 loop spans 15 amino acids. CDR1 and CDR2 from the germline V gene are MGHRA and YSYEKL. CDR3 in DNA: TGCGCCAGCAGCCTCGTGGACACAGTGTTCAACGAGCAGTACTTC. It codes for CASSLVDTVFNEQYF.

Many counts were recorded for this clonotype. The genes are TRBV2 and TRBJ2-3; D is perhaps TRBD2 (5 bases). V lost 3 bases and J 4 bases, leaving 8 bases between the germline ends. Germline V gene sequence: CDR1 SNHLY, CDR2 FYNNEI. The CDR3 spans 13 residues. In DNA form, the CDR3 reads TGTGCCAGCAGTGATGAGGGAGCAGATACGCAGTATTTT. Translated, it gives CASSDEGADTQYF.

The chain couples TRBV15 to TRBJ2-5; TRBD2 matches at 10 bases. The CDR3 extends over 15 amino acids. Germline V lookup: CDR1 LNHNV, CDR2 YYDKDF (reference sequence). V gave up 6 bases and J gave up 2 bases; unmatched junction bases: 6. The CDR3: CATRSGTSAQETQYF. As DNA, the CDR3 is TGTGCCACCAGGTCTGGGACTAGCGCGCAAGAGACCCAGTACTTC.

This clonotype was seen ten or more times. The chain carries TRBV28 and TRBJ2-5, with D perhaps TRBD1 (6 bases). Trimming stripped 5 bases from V and 5 bases from J, with 21 bases between. The CDR3 totals 16 residues. Looked up from germline, CDR1 is MDHEN and CDR2 is SYDVKM. Here the CDR3 DNA reads TGTGCCAGCAGTAACTCCGCCGGGACACCGAACGAGACCCAGTACTTC. Its translation: CASSNSAGTPNETQYF.

This clonotype has more than one count but fewer than ten. One base away lies a much larger clone, so this may be a sequencing read error. J is TRBJ1-1 and V is TRBV14, with D hard to call. CDR3 length: 13 residues. V was clipped by 5 bases and J by 0 bases, with 7 bases between them. CDR1 is SGHDN, CDR2 FVKESK, per germline. In DNA, the CDR3 is TGTGCCAGCAGCTTGAAAATGAACACTGAAGCTTTCTTT. This gives the protein CASSLKMNTEAFF.

The chain is built from TRBV4-2 and TRBJ2-1; 14 bases agree with TRBD2. Losses at the gene ends were 4 bases for V and 8 bases for J; bases not matched to a gene: 10. The CDR3 is 17 amino acids. The germline V gene encodes CDR1 LGHNA and CDR2 YNFKEQ. CDR3 nucleotide sequence: TGTGCCAGCAGCCGAGAGCCGACTAGCGGGGGGGCTGATGAGCAGTTCTTC. It specifies CASSREPTSGGADEQFF.

CDR3 DNA sequence: TGCGCCAGCAGCTTCCCAGGGAACGAGCAGTACTTC. Protein: CASSFPGNEQYF. The chain employs TRBV5-1 and TRBJ2-7; possible D gene TRBD1, 5 bases. Germline CDR1 and CDR2: SGHRS and YFSETQ. V lost 2 bases to trimming and J lost 5 bases, with 8 bases between them. The CDR3 has 12 residues.

This clonotype appeared many times. A junction boundary mismatches the germline segment, possibly from a read error. The chain couples TRBV5-1 to TRBJ2-2; D is perhaps TRBD1 or TRBD2 (6 bases each). The CDR3 extends over 16 amino acids. CDR1 is SGHRS and CDR2 is YFSETQ in the germline V gene. CDR3 coding DNA: TGTGCCAGCAGCTTAGTTGGGGGGCGCAGCACCGGGGAGCTGTTTTTT. Protein product: CASSLVGGRSTGELFF.